The 12 T cell receptor beta chains below were found in one sample sequenced in a study of blood T cell repertoires in COVID-19. Clones were sequenced by immunoSEQ multiplex PCR, and TCRdb holds only the in-frame ones, with some missing. This sample carries about 430,000 clones, approximately 91% of them seen once, and the ten largest clones take approximately 1.5%. Specimen: PBMCs or T cells enriched from blood (not recorded which). Receptor source: a woman aged 18 to 35 who had been exposed to COVID-19.

The chain has TRBV24-1 and TRBJ2-2; weak D call: TRBD2 (7 bases). The germline CDR1 and CDR2 sequences are KGHDR and SFDVKD. V lost 4 bases, J lost 1 base, and 12 bases lay in between. The CDR3 sequence is 16 residues long. CDR3 amino acids: CATSDRGAQNTGELFF. Here the CDR3 DNA reads TGTGCCACCAGTGACCGGGGGGCCCAGAACACCGGGGAGCTGTTTTTT.

V gene TRBV7-9 combines with J gene TRBJ1-3; D unresolved. CDR3 length: 14 residues. CDR1 and CDR2 (germline): SEHNR, FQNEAQ (reference sequence). V lost 3 bases, J lost 0 bases, and 6 bases lay in between. The CDR3 DNA follows: TGTGCCAGCAGCTTCGACATCTCTGGAAACACCATATATTTT. It translates to CASSFDISGNTIYF.

The chain is built from TRBV11-2 and TRBJ2-3; D uncertain. V lost 5 bases to trimming and J lost 4 bases, with 16 bases between them. This CDR3 contains 15 residues. CDR1 is SGHAT and CDR2 is FQNNGV in the germline V gene. The CDR3 DNA reads as TGTGCCAGCAGCCCGTACGGAATGGGCCCAGATACGCAGTATTTT. This encodes CASSPYGMGPDTQYF.

CDR3: CATARDSEDTGELFF. CDR3 nucleotide sequence: TGTGCCACAGCTAGGGACAGCGAGGACACCGGGGAGCTGTTTTTT. The V and J genes are TRBV28 and TRBJ2-2; 7 nucleotides match TRBD1. Germline V gives CDR1 MDHEN, CDR2 SYDVKM. The CDR3 totals 15 residues. The J segment lost 3 bases and the V segment lost 10 bases, leaving 11 bases of the junction unmatched.

The genes are TRBV5-6 and TRBJ2-1; 7 bases are shared with TRBD2. This CDR3 contains 13 residues. Per germline, CDR1 SGHDT and CDR2 YYEEEE. V was clipped by 7 bases and J by 4 bases; unmatched bases: 5. CDR3 residues: CASHPGGYNEQFF. CDR3 in DNA: TGTGCCAGCCACCCGGGGGGTTACAATGAGCAGTTCTTC.

The genes are TRBV9 and TRBJ2-1; the match to TRBD2 covers 12 bases. This CDR3 is built from 18 residues. The germline V gene encodes CDR1 SGDLS and CDR2 YYNGEE. V was pared by 7 bases and J by 0 bases, with 11 bases of the junction left unmatched. The CDR3 protein is CASGGRGTSGSSYNEQFF. CDR3 DNA sequence: TGTGCCAGCGGGGGGCGCGGGACTAGCGGGTCCTCCTACAATGAGCAGTTCTTC.

The chain links TRBV27 to TRBJ2-7, with TRBD2 matching 9 bases. The CDR3 totals 11 residues. Unmatched junction bases numbered 4, after V lost 7 bases and J lost 9 bases. CDR1 MNHEY and CDR2 SMNVEV come from the germline V gene (reference sequence). This chain's CDR3 is CASTLAGAQYF. As DNA, the CDR3 is TGTGCCAGCACCTTAGCGGGGGCGCAGTACTTC.

The chain is built from TRBV6-5 and TRBJ1-1, with 8 bases lining up with TRBD1. Germline V CDR1 and CDR2: MNHEY, SVGAGI. The V gene end was trimmed by 6 bases and the J gene end by 0 bases; junction bases not matched to a gene: 6. CDR3 length equals 15 residues. CDR3 region: CASSLDRGMNTEAFF. CDR3 coding DNA: TGTGCCAGCAGCTTAGACAGGGGTATGAACACTGAAGCTTTCTTT.

The chain couples TRBV2 to TRBJ2-1; D is uncertain. This CDR3 has 13 amino acids. Germline V gene data show CDR1 as SNHLY and CDR2 as FYNNEI. The V and J ends lost 7 bases and 9 bases respectively, with 16 bases between them. The CDR3 reads CASTTVQIGEQFF. In DNA, the CDR3 is TGTGCCAGCACTACGGTACAGATAGGTGAGCAGTTCTTC.

The chain links TRBV7-2 to TRBJ2-3; 12 bases match TRBD2. The V and J ends lost 2 bases and 5 bases, in that order; junction bases with no gene match: 5. In germline, CDR1 is SGHTA, CDR2 FQGNSA. The CDR3 extends over 16 amino acids. CDR3 DNA sequence: TGTGCCAGCAGCTTACTAGCGGGGGGGCAGGGAGATACGCAGTATTTT. This sequence encodes CASSLLAGGQGDTQYF. The full variable domain, completed using reference TRBV7-2 and TRBJ2-3, is GAGVSQSPSNKVTEKGKDVELRCDPISGHTALYWYRQSLGQGLEFLIYFQGNSAPDKSGLPSDRFSAERTGGSVSTLTIQRTQQEDSAVYLCASSLLAGGQGDTQYFGPGTRLTVL.

The chain carries TRBV23-1 and TRBJ2-7; no clear D. TRBV23-1 is given ORF status, its function remaining uncertain. The V gene lost 2 bases and the J gene lost 4 bases, with 12 bases spanning the gap. The CDR3 is 14 amino acids. CDR3 region: CASSQRRERYEQYF. The CDR3 bases are TGCGCCAGCAGTCAAAGGCGAGAGAGGTACGAGCAGTACTTC.

This clone was recorded a few times. V gene TRBV6-1 combines with J gene TRBJ2-5, with 7 bases aligning to TRBD1. Looked up from germline, CDR1 is MNHNS and CDR2 is SASEGT. V dropped 3 bases and J dropped 9; count of bases not matched to a gene: 7. The CDR3 runs to 13 residues. The CDR3 DNA reads TGTGCCAGCAGTGACAGGGCCAGGGGGTCCCAGTACTTC. Its protein is CASSDRARGSQYF.